This entry concerns a single T cell receptor (beta chain). Germline V CDR1 and CDR2: SQVTM, ANQGSEA. The CDR3 length is 13 residues. J lost 3 bases, V lost 7 bases, and 8 bases had no gene match. Sequencing used immunoSEQ multiplex PCR; TCRdb keeps in-frame clones, though not all of them. The profile covers about 150,000 clones, with 76% appearing a single time and 4.2% taken by the ten largest. These data are taken from a study of blood T cell repertoires in COVID-19. Study-wide background: Sample material is recorded as cDNA or gDNA derived from T cells, B-cell-depleted T cells, or PBMCs.

The sequenced material came from peripheral blood. The chain combines TRBV29-1 with TRBJ2-7; 8 bases align to TRBD1. This receptor was identified in a man in his sixties with acute or convalescent COVID-19. CDR3 loop: CSAQGARLYEQYF. CDR3 DNA: TGCAGCGCCCAGGGGGCGCGCCTCTACGAGCAGTACTTC.